Below are 8 T cell receptor beta chains sequenced from a single sample in a study of blood T cell repertoires in COVID-19. Libraries were prepared by immunoSEQ multiplex PCR; TCRdb keeps only in-frame clonotypes and omits some of them. The sample includes 220,000 or so clones, approximately 86% of them seen just once. The sequencing sample was made of peripheral blood. The source of these receptors is a woman at least 80 years old with acute or convalescent COVID-19.

This clone was observed a single time. The chain joins TRBV5-6 to TRBJ1-2; TRBD1 matches 8 bases. CDR3 length: 14 residues. V shed 4 bases, J shed 4 bases, and the junction held 6 bases outside the gene matches. Germline CDR1 and CDR2: SGHDT and YYEEEE. Here the CDR3 DNA reads TGTGCCAGCAGCCGCAGACAGGGGAGCTATGGCTACACCTTC. It encodes CASSRRQGSYGYTF.

There are a few counts of this clone. This chain joins TRBV19 and TRBJ1-6, with TRBD1 as a possible D gene (6 bases). The germline V gene has CDR1 LNHDA and CDR2 SQIVND (reference sequence). Trimming pared 3 bases from V and 11 bases from J, leaving 23 bases between. This CDR3 is 17 amino acids long. CDR3 sequence: CASSIQVGAGSSAPLHF. The CDR3 DNA is TGTGCCAGTAGTATCCAAGTGGGGGCAGGGTCCTCGGCACCCCTCCACTTT.

The chain carries TRBV18 and TRBJ1-3; possibly TRBD1 for D (6 bases). The CDR3 is 14 residues long. CDR1 is KGHSH and CDR2 is LQKENI in the germline V gene. The ends were cut back, 6 bases at V and 2 bases at J, with 11 bases in the middle. The DNA for the CDR3 is TGTGCCAGCTCCAATGAGGGGGCTGGAAACACCATATATTTT. This translates into CASSNEGAGNTIYF. Filled out from reference TRBV18 and TRBJ1-3, the complete variable domain reads NAGVMQNPRHLVRRRGQEARLRCSPMKGHSHVYWYRQLPEEGLKFMVYLQKENIIDESGMPKERFSAEFPKEGPSILRIQQVVRGDSAAYFCASSNEGAGNTIYFGEGSWLTVV.

V is TRBV10-3 and J is TRBJ1-2; D possibly corresponds to TRBD1 (6 bases). Trimming took off 4 bases at V and 8 bases at J, with 14 bases between the two ends. Germline CDR1 ENHRY, CDR2 SYGVKD. The CDR3 loop spans 13 amino acids. DNA of the CDR3: TGTGCCATCAGTGCGGGGGGGCTGCCCGGCTACACCTTC. Protein product: CAISAGGLPGYTF.

J is TRBJ1-1 and V is TRBV19; a weak D match, TRBD1 (5 bases). This CDR3 has 14 amino acids. Germline V gene sequence: CDR1 LNHDA, CDR2 SQIVND (reference sequence). The V end was cut by 2 bases, the J end by 3 bases, with 10 bases between. CDR3 loop: CASSITGGDTEAFF. In DNA form, the CDR3 reads TGTGCCAGTAGTATAACGGGGGGGGACACTGAAGCTTTCTTT.

The chain has TRBV7-2 and TRBJ1-2; TRBD1 is a possible D gene (5 bases). The V gene's germline CDR1 is SGHTA and CDR2 FQGNSA. Trimming left V 2 bases short and J 8 bases short, with 21 bases between. The CDR3 has 16 residues. In DNA form, the CDR3 reads TGTGCCAGCAGCTTAAGGAGCGTCTTAAGGAAGGGGGGCTACACCTTC. It translates to CASSLRSVLRKGGYTF.

The chain couples TRBV5-4 to TRBJ2-1, with 8 nucleotides matching TRBD2. This CDR3 is 16 amino acids long. CDR1 SGHNT and CDR2 YYREEE come from the germline V gene (reference sequence). Losses at the gene ends were 3 bases for V and 0 bases for J; bases not matched to a gene: 5. CDR3 in amino acids: CASSSGAGASYNEQFF. The DNA for the CDR3 is TGTGCCAGCAGCTCCGGAGCGGGGGCCTCCTACAATGAGCAGTTCTTC.

This chain connects TRBV19 to TRBJ2-1; TRBD2 is a possible D gene (5 bases). Trimming removed 3 bases from V and 6 bases from J, with 6 bases in between. The germline V gene encodes CDR1 LNHDA and CDR2 SQIVND (reference sequence). CDR3 length equals 12 residues. This chain's CDR3 is CASSMSGNEQFF. In DNA form, the CDR3 reads TGTGCCAGTAGTATGAGCGGCAATGAGCAGTTCTTC.